This TCR beta chain derives from a study of OX40 agonist ivuxolimab in advanced cancers. Study context: Three patients responded partially, comprising one with hepatocellular carcinoma and two with cutaneous melanoma.

The study, taken as a whole, reports: Partial responders receiving 0.1-3.0 mg/kg showed among the lowest clonal expansion.

The assay was immunoSEQ multiplex PCR, and TCRdb's table has in-frame clones only and misses some. The sample includes tens of thousands of clones, about 89% of them seen just once. The CDR3 covers 14 residues. V shed 7 bases and J shed 0 bases, with 12 bases lying between them. The germline CDR1 and CDR2 sequences are LNHDA and SQIVND (reference sequence). As concerns this clone: Its antigen is currently unknown.

The chain is built from TRBV19 and TRBJ1-1, with D possibly matching TRBD1 (5 bases). The sample here was CD4+ or CD8+ T cells sorted from blood, taken in a trial of the OX40 agonist ivuxolimab. The receptor comes from an adult with an advanced solid tumor such as melanoma, head and neck, liver or kidney cancer. CDR3 amino acids: CASTRRGMNTEAFF. CDR3 DNA: TGTGCCAGTACTCGACGGGGGATGAACACTGAAGCTTTCTTT.